A single TCR beta chain is shown here with its context. Enrolment of Seattle patients took place during active infection, and they were followed longitudinally. These data originate in a study of blood T cell repertoires in COVID-19. Whole-study context: Nucleic acid was either cDNA or gDNA, and it came from T cells, B-cell-depleted T cells, or PBMCs.

The trim removed 11 bases at V and 6 bases at J, leaving 12 bases unmatched. This CDR3 comprises 14 residues. Per the germline V gene, CDR1 is SNHLY and CDR2 is FYNNEI. The data were produced by immunoSEQ multiplex PCR, yet TCRdb's version contains in-frame clones alone and is incomplete. Of around 150,000 clones listed, about 80% are singletons. This clonotype originated in a woman in her thirties or forties with COVID-19, enrolled during active disease. The chain is built from TRBV2 and TRBJ2-2; TRBD2 aligns across 7 bases. The sequenced sample was peripheral blood. The CDR3 sequence is CAWGGTKGAGELFF. The CDR3 DNA follows: TGTGCCTGGGGGGGGACCAAGGGCGCCGGGGAGCTGTTTTTT.